Listed below are T cell receptor beta chains from one sample, sequenced in a study of CD8 T cells in Susac syndrome. TCRdb re-analysed the immunoSEQ multiplex PCR reads in MiXCR, keeping a single row per CDR3 protein. This repertoire shows 95,000 to 150,000 distinct CDR3 sequences, about 95% found once; its top ten account for 0.28%. Sequenced input: CD8+ T cells from PBMCs. These receptors all come from a human donor with Susac syndrome. Each CDR3 is given with its conserved first and last residue. Fields, in order: clone size, D gene, J gene, V gene, CDR3 protein, CDR3 DNA. D genes are given only for firm matches. Expanded clones are given a class, and other clones once, few, many or no size at all.

once TRBD1 TRBJ1-1 TRBV5-1 CASSFMTGGGEAFF TGCGCCAGCAGCTTTATGACAGGGGGCGGCGAAGCTTTCTTT
- - TRBJ2-7 TRBV20-1 CSAMTQGIGYEQYF TGCAGTGCGATGACTCAGGGTATCGGCTACGAGCAGTACTTC
- - TRBJ2-2 TRBV29-1 CSADAGDAGELFF TGCAGCGCGGACGCCGGTGATGCCGGGGAGCTGTTTTTT
- - TRBJ2-1 TRBV19 CATMRGASYNEQFF TGTGCCACCATGAGGGGGGCGAGCTACAATGAGCAGTTCTTC
- - TRBJ2-2 TRBV4-3 CASSQDAFTGELFF TGCGCCAGCAGCCAAGACGCTTTCACCGGGGAGCTGTTTTTT
once - TRBJ1-6 TRBV2 CASSEKEPSPLHF TGTGCCAGCAGTGAAAAGGAGCCCTCACCCCTCCACTTT
once - TRBJ2-7 TRBV6-2/TRBV6-3 CASSYAWDPRTVQYF TGTGCCAGCAGTTACGCCTGGGACCCCCGGACGGTGCAGTACTTC
- - TRBJ2-5 TRBV15 CATSRDPWAQYF TGTGCCACCAGCAGAGATCCCTGGGCCCAGTACTTC
- - TRBJ1-1 TRBV9 CASSVEATVQQNTEAFF TGTGCCAGCAGCGTAGAGGCGACAGTCCAACAGAACACTGAAGCTTTCTTT
- - TRBJ2-5 TRBV7-3 CASSSLGGLGETQYF TGTGCCAGCAGTTCTCTGGGGGGATTAGGGGAGACCCAGTACTTC